Listed below are T cell receptor beta chains from one sample, sequenced in a study of blood T cell repertoires in COVID-19. Sequenced by immunoSEQ multiplex PCR; TCRdb stores in-frame clones only, minus some. Of fewer than 120,000 clones detected, roughly 79% appear once; the ten largest clones hold approximately 16%. The sequenced sample was peripheral blood. The source of these receptors is a woman at least 80 years old with active or convalescent COVID-19. Both conserved end residues are part of each CDR3. D genes are given only for firm matches. Size tells how often a clone was seen (once, few, many) or the class of an expanded clone, and some rows leave it out.

clone_size d_call j_call v_call cdr3_nt cdr3_aa
NA TRBD2 TRBJ2-7 TRBV2 TGTGCCAGCAGCCAACAGCGGGAGGGCTACGAGCAGTACTTC CASSQQREGYEQYF
NA NA TRBJ1-6 TRBV5-1 TGCGCCAGCAGCTCCATAGACCTTCTCAGAGGGAATTCACCCCTCCACTTT CASSSIDLLRGNSPLHF
NA NA TRBJ1-2 TRBV5-1 TGCGCCAGCAGCTTGGCCGTGGGCAGTCCCCATGGCTACACCTTC CASSLAVGSPHGYTF
NA NA TRBJ2-2 TRBV7-9 TGTGCCAGCAGCTTACATTGGCCCGGGGAGCTGTTTTTT CASSLHWPGELFF
NA TRBD1 TRBJ1-1 TRBV5-4 TGTGCCAGCAGCTTAGGGGGCAAGGCTGCAGCTTTCTTT CASSLGGKAAAFF
NA NA TRBJ1-5 TRBV5-1 TGCGCCAGCAGCTTGAATCCGGAGGATCAGCCCCAGCATTTT CASSLNPEDQPQHF
NA TRBD1 TRBJ2-5 TRBV11-2 TGTGCCAGCAGCTTAGACGGACAGGGGGCATGGGAGACCCAGTACTTC CASSLDGQGAWETQYF
NA TRBD1 TRBJ2-1 TRBV7-8 TGTGCCAGCAGCACCGAGAGGGACAGGGGCTACAATGAGCAGTTCTTC CASSTERDRGYNEQFF
NA NA TRBJ1-2 TRBV19 TGTGCCAGTAGTATGGGCGGGATCACCGGCTATGGCTACACCTTC CASSMGGITGYGYTF
many TRBD2 TRBJ2-1 TRBV7-3 TGTGCCAGCAGCCAAAGACTAGCGGGAGGCAATGAGCAGTTCTTC CASSQRLAGGNEQFF
NA NA TRBJ1-2 TRBV5-6 TGTGCCAGCAGCTTGCAGCGAAGGTATGGCTACACCTTC CASSLQRRYGYTF
few NA TRBJ2-7 TRBV11-2 TGTGCCAGCAGCTTAGATATGTTCTCCTACGAGCAGTACTTC CASSLDMFSYEQYF
few NA TRBJ1-4 TRBV5-6 TGTGCCAGCAGCTTGGCCGGGACAGAAAAACTGTTTTTT CASSLAGTEKLFF
NA TRBD1 TRBJ1-4 TRBV5-1 TGCGCCAGCAGCTTGGGACAGGGGGATGAAAAACTGTTTTTT CASSLGQGDEKLFF
NA TRBD2 TRBJ2-7 TRBV2 TGTGCCAGCAGTGAAATGGTTAGCGGGATTACCTTTTACGAGCAGTACTTC CASSEMVSGITFYEQYF
NA NA TRBJ2-5 TRBV5-1 TGCGCCAGCAGCCGGGGGACGCGAGGGGAGACCCAGTACTTC CASSRGTRGETQYF
NA TRBD1 TRBJ2-7 TRBV7-9 TGTGCCAGCAGCCCGGACAGGACCATCTACGAGCAGTACTTC CASSPDRTIYEQYF
once TRBD1 TRBJ2-3 TRBV27 TGTGCCAGCAGTGGGACAGGGGGGATTGCAGATACGCAGTATTTT CASSGTGGIADTQYF
NA TRBD2 TRBJ2-2 TRBV28 TGTGCCAGCAGTCTTGGACTAGCGGGAGGGCCACGCACCGGGGAGCTGTTTTTT CASSLGLAGGPRTGELFF
NA NA TRBJ2-5 TRBV4-1 TGCGCCAGCAGCCAAGATCATACCCCGCGCGGGGTGATTGGGACCCAGTACTTC CASSQDHTPRGVIGTQYF
NA TRBD2 TRBJ2-2 TRBV2 TGTGCCAGCAGTGATTCAGGACTAGCGGGAGGGCCAGGGGAGCTGTTTTTT CASSDSGLAGGPGELFF
NA NA TRBJ2-4 TRBV6-6 TGTGCCAGCAGTTTAACTCGAGTAGCCAAAAACATTCAGTACTTC CASSLTRVAKNIQYF
NA TRBD2 TRBJ2-3 TRBV29-1 TGCAGCGTTGGCCCCAGCGGGACGGATACGCAGTATTTT CSVGPSGTDTQYF
NA TRBD2 TRBJ2-1 TRBV7-8 TGTGCCAGCAGCTTATCCCCTAGCGGGAGTATCAGCGATGAGCAGTTCTTC CASSLSPSGSISDEQFF
NA TRBD1 TRBJ2-4 TRBV19 TGTGCCACCAAGGAGCCGGGACAGAAAAACATTCAGTACTTC CATKEPGQKNIQYF
NA TRBD2 TRBJ2-7 TRBV5-1 TGCGCCAGCAGCTTGTATTGGACTAGCGAGGCCGAGCAGTACTTC CASSLYWTSEAEQYF
NA TRBD1 TRBJ2-7 TRBV29-1 TGCAGCGTTGAGACAGGGGTTTACTACGAGCAGTACTTC CSVETGVYYEQYF
NA NA TRBJ1-1 TRBV6-5 TGTGCCAGCAGTTACTCTCACAGAGTTTGGGAAGCTTTCTTT CASSYSHRVWEAFF
NA NA TRBJ2-5 TRBV3-1/TRBV3-2 TGTGCCAGCAGCCGGGACACGACCCAAGAGACCCAGTACTTC CASSRDTTQETQYF
few TRBD2 TRBJ2-1 TRBV29-1 TGCAGCGTTGAAGGGACTAGCGGGAGCATTAGTGAGCAGTTCTTC CSVEGTSGSISEQFF
few NA TRBJ2-1 TRBV5-1 TGCGCCAGCAGCATAGAACCAAACTCCTACAATGAGCAGTTCTTC CASSIEPNSYNEQFF
NA TRBD1 TRBJ2-7 TRBV5-1 TGCGCCAGCAGCTTGCAGCAGGGGGCGAGCGAGCAGTACTTC CASSLQQGASEQYF
NA NA TRBJ1-1 TRBV4-1 TGCGCCAGCAGCGAAACCGGTTTTAAGAGGTACACTGAAGCTTTCTTT CASSETGFKRYTEAFF
NA NA TRBJ1-2 TRBV4-3 TGCGCCAGCAGCCAAGGCAGGGTCGATAACTATGGCTACACCTTC CASSQGRVDNYGYTF
NA TRBD2 TRBJ2-1 TRBV6-5 TGTGCCAGCAGTTACTCCCGGGGGGGCTCCTACAATGAGCAGTTCTTC CASSYSRGGSYNEQFF
few TRBD1 TRBJ1-4 TRBV30 TGTGCCTGGGGGACAGGGGGCACTAATGAAAAACTGTTTTTT CAWGTGGTNEKLFF
NA TRBD1 TRBJ2-7 TRBV11-1 TGTGCCAGCAGCTTAGGGGACAGCTACTACGAGCAGTACTTC CASSLGDSYYEQYF
NA NA TRBJ2-1 TRBV11-2 TGTGCCAGCAGCTCCCTAAACAGGGTTCGGAATGAGCAGTTCTTC CASSSLNRVRNEQFF
NA NA TRBJ2-5 TRBV3-1/TRBV3-2 TGTGCCAGCAGCCAAGGGAGTAAACGACGGTACCAAGAGACCCAGTACTTC CASSQGSKRRYQETQYF
NA NA TRBJ2-5 TRBV5-1 TGCGCCAGCAGCCAAGGAACAGGTTCAGAGACCCAGTACTTC CASSQGTGSETQYF
NA TRBD1 TRBJ1-5 TRBV19 TGTGCCAGTAGACCTCCCGAATGGACAGGGCCCAAGGGGCCCCAGCATTTT CASRPPEWTGPKGPQHF
few TRBD1 TRBJ2-1 TRBV11-2 TGTGCCAGCAGACGGACAGGGGCCGTTAACAATGAGCAGTTCTTC CASRRTGAVNNEQFF
NA TRBD2 TRBJ2-3 TRBV5-4 TGTGCCAGCAAAGCGGGGGATACGCAGTATTTT CASKAGDTQYF
NA TRBD2 TRBJ2-2 TRBV30 TGTGCCTGCAGGACTAGCGGGAGTGATACCGGGGAGCTGTTTTTT CACRTSGSDTGELFF
NA TRBD2 TRBJ2-1 TRBV9 TGTGCCAGCAGCGTTACTAGCGGGTCCTACAATGAGCAGTTCTTC CASSVTSGSYNEQFF
once NA TRBJ1-4 TRBV14 TGTGCCAGCAGCTCCCGACAGGCGGATGAAAAACTGTTTTTT CASSSRQADEKLFF
NA NA TRBJ1-6 TRBV2 TGTGCCAGCGGGGATTACGGGGGGAGAAATTCACCCCTCCACTTT CASGDYGGRNSPLHF
NA NA TRBJ2-5 TRBV29-1 TGCAGCGTTGATCCCTGGAGCGCTCCCGTCGGGGAAGAGACCCAGTACTTC CSVDPWSAPVGEETQYF
NA NA TRBJ1-1 TRBV19 TGTGCCAGTAGTCGCAGGGGCGACGGAGCTGAAGCTTTCTTT CASSRRGDGAEAFF
NA NA TRBJ1-3 TRBV5-6 TGTGCCAGCAGCTTATGGAGGGGCACCATATATTTT CASSLWRGTIYF
NA TRBD2 TRBJ2-5 TRBV14 TGTGCCAGCAGCCCACTGACTAGCGGGGTTCGGGACCAGTACTTC CASSPLTSGVRDQYF
once NA TRBJ2-7 TRBV6-1 TGTGCCAGCAGTGAGGCCAGACGGCGCGGAGTCTACGAGCAGTACTTC CASSEARRRGVYEQYF
NA NA TRBJ2-7 TRBV10-3 TGTGCCATCAGTACCGCGTGGGGGGGGCACGAGCAGTACTTC CAISTAWGGHEQYF
NA TRBD2 TRBJ2-1 TRBV7-2 TGTGCCAGCAGCTTAGCCCCTAGCGGGAGGGCCGTGGTGAATGAGCAGTTCTTC CASSLAPSGRAVVNEQFF
once TRBD1 TRBJ1-6 TRBV3-1/TRBV3-2 TGTGCCAGCAGCCTAGGGACAGGGGAGCTTAGTTCACCCCTCCACTTT CASSLGTGELSSPLHF
NA TRBD1 TRBJ1-1 TRBV19 TGTGCCAGTAGTGAACAGGGGACGAACACTGAAGCTTTCTTT CASSEQGTNTEAFF
few NA TRBJ1-2 TRBV9 TGTGCCAGCACGAAGGGGGAGCTGTTCGAAGGCTACACCTTC CASTKGELFEGYTF
NA TRBD1 TRBJ1-2 TRBV30 TGTGCCTGGACCCTGGACAGGGGGCTTGGCTACACCTTC CAWTLDRGLGYTF
NA TRBD2 TRBJ2-3 TRBV15 TGTGCCACCAGCTCCCTTCAAGGGACTAGCGGGTTTTCAGGTACGCAGTATTTT CATSSLQGTSGFSGTQYF
NA TRBD1 TRBJ1-1 TRBV4-2 TGTGCCAGCAGCCAAGATCCGACAGGGCAATTGAACACTGAAGCTTTCTTT CASSQDPTGQLNTEAFF